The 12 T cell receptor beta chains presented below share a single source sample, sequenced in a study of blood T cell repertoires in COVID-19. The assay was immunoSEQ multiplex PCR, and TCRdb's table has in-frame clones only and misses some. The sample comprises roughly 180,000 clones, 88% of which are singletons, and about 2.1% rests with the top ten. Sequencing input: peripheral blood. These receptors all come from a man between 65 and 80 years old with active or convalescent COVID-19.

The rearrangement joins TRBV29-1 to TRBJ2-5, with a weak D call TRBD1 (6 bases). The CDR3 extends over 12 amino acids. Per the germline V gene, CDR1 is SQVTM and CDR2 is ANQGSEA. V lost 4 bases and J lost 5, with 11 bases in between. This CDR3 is CSVGQGSETQYF. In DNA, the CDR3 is TGCAGCGTTGGGCAGGGGAGCGAGACCCAGTACTTC.

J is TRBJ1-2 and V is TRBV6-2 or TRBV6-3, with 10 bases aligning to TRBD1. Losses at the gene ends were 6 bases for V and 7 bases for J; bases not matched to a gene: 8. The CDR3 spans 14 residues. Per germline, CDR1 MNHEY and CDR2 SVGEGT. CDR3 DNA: TGTGCCAGCAGCCACTCCGGGGACAGGGGTGGCTACACCTTC. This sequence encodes CASSHSGDRGGYTF.

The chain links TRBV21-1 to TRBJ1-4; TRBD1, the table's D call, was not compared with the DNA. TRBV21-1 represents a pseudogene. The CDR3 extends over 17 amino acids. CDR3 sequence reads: CASSNTRTENTNEKLFF. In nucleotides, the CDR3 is TGTGCCAGCAGCAACACGAGGACAGAAAACACTAATGAAAAACTGTTTTTT.

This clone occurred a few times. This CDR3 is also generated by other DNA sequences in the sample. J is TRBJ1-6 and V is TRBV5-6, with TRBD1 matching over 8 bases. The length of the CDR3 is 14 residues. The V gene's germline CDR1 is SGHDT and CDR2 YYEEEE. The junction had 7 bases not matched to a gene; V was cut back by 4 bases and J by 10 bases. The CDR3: CASSLTGVNSPLHF. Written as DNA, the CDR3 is TGTGCCAGCAGCCTGACAGGGGTTAACTCACCCCTCCACTTT.

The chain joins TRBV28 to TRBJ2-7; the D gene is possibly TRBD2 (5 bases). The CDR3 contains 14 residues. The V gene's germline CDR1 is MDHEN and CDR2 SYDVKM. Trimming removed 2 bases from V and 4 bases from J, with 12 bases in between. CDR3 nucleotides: TGTGCCAGCAGTTTAAGCGGCCCGAGTTACGAGCAGTACTTC. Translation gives CASSLSGPSYEQYF.

The CDR3 region has the DNA TGTGCCAGCAGTTACAACCCAGGGGCGGGAGAGACCCAGTACTTC. It translates to CASSYNPGAGETQYF. The gene calls are TRBV6-6 and TRBJ2-5, with D possibly matching TRBD1 (6 bases). This CDR3 comprises 15 residues. Trimming removed 2 bases at V and 4 bases at J, with 14 bases between. Germline lookup yields CDR1 MNHNY and CDR2 SVGAGI (reference sequence).

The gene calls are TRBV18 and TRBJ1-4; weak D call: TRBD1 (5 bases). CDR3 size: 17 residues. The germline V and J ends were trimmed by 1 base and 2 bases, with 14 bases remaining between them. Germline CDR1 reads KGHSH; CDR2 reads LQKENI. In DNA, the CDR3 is TGTGCCAGCTCACCACTTCAGGGATTGAGGACTAATGAAAAACTGTTTTTT. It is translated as CASSPLQGLRTNEKLFF.

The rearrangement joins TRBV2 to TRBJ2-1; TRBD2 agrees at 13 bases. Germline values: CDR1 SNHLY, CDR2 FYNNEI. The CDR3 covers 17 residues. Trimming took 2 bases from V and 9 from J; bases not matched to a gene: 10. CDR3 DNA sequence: TGTGCCAGCAGTGAACCAACCGGGACTAGCGGGACTAGTGAGCAGTTCTTC. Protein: CASSEPTGTSGTSEQFF. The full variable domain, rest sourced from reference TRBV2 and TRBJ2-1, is EPEVTQTPSHQVTQMGQEVILRCVPISNHLYFYWYRQILGQKVEFLVSFYNNEISEKSEIFDDQFSVERPDGSNFTLKIRSTKLEDSAMYFCASSEPTGTSGTSEQFFGPGTRLTVL.

CDR3 nucleotide sequence: TGTGCCAGCAGTCTGGGGACAGGGGGCGGTAATTCACCCCTCCACTTT. It codes for CASSLGTGGGNSPLHF. The chain combines TRBV7-6 with TRBJ1-6, with 12 nucleotides matching TRBD1. The CDR3 contains 16 residues. V trimming: 6 bases; J trimming: 6 bases; junction bases outside the gene matches: 6. The V gene's germline CDR1 is SGHVS and CDR2 FNYEAQ.

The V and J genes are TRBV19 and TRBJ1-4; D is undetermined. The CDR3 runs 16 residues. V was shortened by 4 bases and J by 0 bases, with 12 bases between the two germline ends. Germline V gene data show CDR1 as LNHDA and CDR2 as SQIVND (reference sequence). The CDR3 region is CASSRTDRTTNEKLFF. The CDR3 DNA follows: TGTGCCAGTAGTAGAACAGATCGTACAACTAATGAAAAACTGTTTTTT. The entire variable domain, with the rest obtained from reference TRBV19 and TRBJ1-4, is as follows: DGGITQSPKYLFRKEGQNVTLSCEQNLNHDAMYWYRQDPGQGLRLIYYSQIVNDFQKGDIAEGYSVSREKKESFPLTVTSAQKNPTAFYLCASSRTDRTTNEKLFFGSGTQLSVL.

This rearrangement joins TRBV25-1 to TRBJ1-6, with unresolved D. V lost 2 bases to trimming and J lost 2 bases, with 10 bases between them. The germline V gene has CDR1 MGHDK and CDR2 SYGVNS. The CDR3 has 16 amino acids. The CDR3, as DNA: TGTGCCAGCAGTGAAGACGGGAACGCCTATAATTCACCCCTCCACTTT. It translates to CASSEDGNAYNSPLHF.

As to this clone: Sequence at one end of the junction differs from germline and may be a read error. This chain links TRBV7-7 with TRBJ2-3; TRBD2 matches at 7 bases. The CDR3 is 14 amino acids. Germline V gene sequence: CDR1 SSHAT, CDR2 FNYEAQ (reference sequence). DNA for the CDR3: TGTGCTAGCAGCTTTGGAGCGGGGACAGATACGCAGTATTTT. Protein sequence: CASSFGAGTDTQYF.